These T cell receptor beta chains were read from a single sample in a study of cytomegalovirus exposure and HLA in healthy donors. TCRdb's copy holds only in-frame clones and misses some; the assay was immunoSEQ multiplex PCR. Among tens of thousands of clones, roughly 88% were seen once, and the ten largest hold 2% to 2.5%. Sequenced material: PBMCs. The receptors originated from a man aged 25-40 years in good health and CMV-seronegative. CDR3s include the opening cysteine and the closing phenylalanine or tryptophan. The D gene is left open where the match is weak. The listing skips clone size in some rows; elsewhere it reads once, few, many or a size class.

D | size | J | V | DNA | CDR3
NA | once | TRBJ2-3 | TRBV5-1 | TGCGCCAGCAAGGAGGGAGGAGGCACAGATACGCAGTATTTT | CASKEGGGTDTQYF
TRBD1 | once | TRBJ1-4 | TRBV2 | TGTGCCAGCAGCGAGACAGGGGGCGAGGAAAAACTGTTTTTT | CASSETGGEEKLFF
TRBD1 | NA | TRBJ2-5 | TRBV4-1 | TGCGCCAGCAGCCAACCCCGGGACAGAGCTGGGACCCAGTACTTC | CASSQPRDRAGTQYF
NA | NA | TRBJ1-3 | TRBV7-9 | TGTGCCAGCAGCTTAGCCCGGGGGACCTCTGGAAACACCATATATTTT | CASSLARGTSGNTIYF
NA | NA | TRBJ1-1 | TRBV2 | TGTGCCAGCAGACCCCAGGGGAGTAGCACTGAAGCTTTCTTT | CASRPQGSSTEAFF
NA | NA | TRBJ2-2 | TRBV10-3 | TGTGCCATCAGTGGCGGAGGGGATGCGAGCGGGGAGCTGTTTTTT | CAISGGGDASGELFF
NA | NA | TRBJ2-2 | TRBV5-1 | TGCGCCAGCAGCTTGCCTAGCGAGGCCGGGGAGCTGTTTTTT | CASSLPSEAGELFF
NA | few | TRBJ1-6 | TRBV27 | TGTGCCAGCAAAGCCTCCTATAATTCACCCCTCCACTTT | CASKASYNSPLHF
NA | NA | TRBJ1-1 | TRBV5-1 | TGCGCCAGCAGCTTTTTTGCCGGCGGGGACACTGAAGCTTTCTTT | CASSFFAGGDTEAFF
NA | NA | TRBJ2-2 | TRBV19 | TGTGCCAGTAGTATAAGCGCTGCGAACACCGGGGAGCTGTTTTTT | CASSISAANTGELFF
NA | NA | TRBJ2-5 | TRBV11-2 | TGTGCCAGCAGCTCACGGGGTATCCAAGAGACCCAGTACTTC | CASSSRGIQETQYF
TRBD2 | NA | TRBJ2-3 | TRBV2 | TGTGCCAGCAGGGCCACCGGGACTACCTACACAGATACGCAGTATTTT | CASRATGTTYTDTQYF
NA | NA | TRBJ2-7 | TRBV7-9 | TGTGCCAGCAGCATGCGGGATGGGGCGAGATCCTACGAGCAGTACTTC | CASSMRDGARSYEQYF
TRBD2 | NA | TRBJ2-1 | TRBV6-5 | TGTGCCAGCAGCCCGACTAGCGAACTATACAATGAGCAGTTCTTC | CASSPTSELYNEQFF
NA | NA | TRBJ1-5 | TRBV5-6 | TGTGCCAGCAGCTGGGCTAGCAATCAGCCCCAGCATTTT | CASSWASNQPQHF
NA | NA | TRBJ2-3 | TRBV2 | TGTGCCAGCAATAGCGGAGGGAGTACGCAGTATTTT | CASNSGGSTQYF
NA | NA | TRBJ2-4 | TRBV4-1 | TGCGCCAGCAGCTCCCTTGTTGGCGGGCTAGCCAAAAACATTCAGTACTTC | CASSSLVGGLAKNIQYF
TRBD2 | NA | TRBJ2-7 | TRBV19 | TGTGCCAGTACCCCCCTTTCGGGGGGCGAGCAGTACTTC | CASTPLSGGEQYF
NA | NA | TRBJ1-2 | TRBV5-1 | TGCGCCAGCAGCCCCACGACTGTGGCTGCCCAAATTAACTATGGCTACACCTTC | CASSPTTVAAQINYGYTF
NA | NA | TRBJ2-4 | TRBV28 | TGTGCCAGCGGGCGAACCAGGGCCCCCAAGCTGGCCAAAAACATTCAGTACTTC | CASGRTRAPKLAKNIQYF
TRBD2 | NA | TRBJ2-1 | TRBV11-2 | TGTGCCAGCAGCTTAGGGACTAGCCCCTCCCGCAATGAGCAGTTCTTC | CASSLGTSPSRNEQFF
NA | NA | TRBJ2-7 | TRBV5-4 | TGTGCCAGCAGCTTGTTTCTATCCGAGCAGTACTTC | CASSLFLSEQYF
NA | NA | TRBJ1-5 | TRBV21-1 | TGTGCCAGCAGCAAACCCAGGGGTACTAATCAGCCCCAGCATTTT | CASSKPRGTNQPQHF
NA | NA | TRBJ1-6 | TRBV4-1 | TGCGCCAGCAGCCGAACCGGGATCGGAATTTCACCCCTCCACTTT | CASSRTGIGISPLHF
TRBD1 | NA | TRBJ1-1 | TRBV6-6 | TGTGCCAGCAGTCCTTCTACAGGGGACACTGAAGCTTTCTTT | CASSPSTGDTEAFF
NA | NA | TRBJ2-2 | TRBV7-6 | TGTGCCAGCAGCTTAGGGACTTCGTACACCGGGGAGCTGTTTTTT | CASSLGTSYTGELFF
NA | NA | TRBJ1-3 | TRBV7-9 | TGTGCCAGCAGCTTAACAGGGAGCTCTGGAAACACCATATATTTT | CASSLTGSSGNTIYF
NA | NA | TRBJ2-5 | TRBV4-1 | TGCGCCAGCAGCCCGCTACAGGGACAAGAGACCCAGTACTTC | CASSPLQGQETQYF
TRBD1 | NA | TRBJ2-7 | TRBV5-1 | TGCGCCAGCAGCTTGGTGGACAGGGTTGTGGACGAGCAGTACTTC | CASSLVDRVVDEQYF
TRBD1 | NA | TRBJ2-5 | TRBV18 | TGTGCCAGCTCACCACCGACAGGGGGGCCGGAGACCCAGTACTTC | CASSPPTGGPETQYF
NA | NA | TRBJ2-5 | TRBV11-2 | TGTGCCAGCAGCTTAGATCGGGAGACAGAGACCCAGTACTTC | CASSLDRETETQYF
TRBD1 | NA | TRBJ1-2 | TRBV19 | TGTGCCAGTAGCTCCAGTCGGGGACAGAACATGGAGGGCTATGGCTACACCTTC | CASSSSRGQNMEGYGYTF
TRBD2 | NA | TRBJ2-1 | TRBV4-1 | TGCGCCAGCAGCCAACCCGGACTAGCGGGGGGGACCTACAATGAGCAGTTCTTC | CASSQPGLAGGTYNEQFF
NA | NA | TRBJ1-6 | TRBV7-2 | TGTGCCAGCAGCTTAGAGCGGACAAGGGGGTCGGGGAATTCACCCCTCCACTTT | CASSLERTRGSGNSPLHF
TRBD1 | NA | TRBJ1-6 | TRBV6-1 | TGTGCCAGCAGGGACAGGGAGAGGATTTCACCCCTCCACTTT | CASRDRERISPLHF
NA | NA | TRBJ1-4 | TRBV28 | TGTGCCAGCAGTTTAGGAGCAACTAATGAAAAACTGTTTTTT | CASSLGATNEKLFF
NA | once | TRBJ2-1 | TRBV5-4 | TGTGCCAGCAGCTATCTTAACAATGAGCAGTTCTTC | CASSYLNNEQFF
NA | NA | TRBJ1-3 | TRBV11-2 | TGTGCCAGCACCCATGGGGGGGCTTCTGGAAACACCATATATTTT | CASTHGGASGNTIYF
NA | NA | TRBJ1-1 | TRBV9 | TGTGCCAGCAGCGTAGGTCCGGGGGGCTGGGTCACTGAAGCTTTCTTT | CASSVGPGGWVTEAFF
NA | NA | TRBJ1-4 | TRBV5-1 | TGCGCCAGCAGCCGCCTCCCTCTCCAGGGGGAAAAACTGTTTTTT | CASSRLPLQGEKLFF
TRBD1 | NA | TRBJ1-2 | TRBV6-4 | TGTGCCAGCAGCGGGACAGGGGGTTCCTATGGCTACACCTTC | CASSGTGGSYGYTF
NA | NA | TRBJ2-7 | TRBV5-1 | TGCGCCAGCACCCCAGGACTGAGTCCGGCCGAGCAGTACTTC | CASTPGLSPAEQYF
NA | NA | TRBJ2-7 | TRBV19 | TGTGCCAGTAGTGATGGGAGGCTCTCGTTTCGTTACGAGCAGTACTTC | CASSDGRLSFRYEQYF
NA | NA | TRBJ2-3 | TRBV30 | TGTGCCTGGAGCGACGGCGGCATAAGGATCACAGATACGCAGTATTTT | CAWSDGGIRITDTQYF
NA | NA | TRBJ1-5 | TRBV5-4 | TGTGCCAGCCCCGGGATCGGCCATAGCAATCAGCCCCAGCATTTT | CASPGIGHSNQPQHF
NA | NA | TRBJ1-3 | TRBV6-5 | TGTGCCAGCCGGACTTCTGGAAACACCATATATTTT | CASRTSGNTIYF
TRBD2 | NA | TRBJ2-1 | TRBV11-3 | TGTGCCAGCAGCTTATCTAGCGGGGGGCTTAAATACGGGAATGAGCAGTTCTTC | CASSLSSGGLKYGNEQFF
TRBD2 | NA | TRBJ2-7 | TRBV14 | TGTGCCAGCAGCCCGGGGGGAAGCAGGGCTGCATCCTACGAGCAGTACTTC | CASSPGGSRAASYEQYF